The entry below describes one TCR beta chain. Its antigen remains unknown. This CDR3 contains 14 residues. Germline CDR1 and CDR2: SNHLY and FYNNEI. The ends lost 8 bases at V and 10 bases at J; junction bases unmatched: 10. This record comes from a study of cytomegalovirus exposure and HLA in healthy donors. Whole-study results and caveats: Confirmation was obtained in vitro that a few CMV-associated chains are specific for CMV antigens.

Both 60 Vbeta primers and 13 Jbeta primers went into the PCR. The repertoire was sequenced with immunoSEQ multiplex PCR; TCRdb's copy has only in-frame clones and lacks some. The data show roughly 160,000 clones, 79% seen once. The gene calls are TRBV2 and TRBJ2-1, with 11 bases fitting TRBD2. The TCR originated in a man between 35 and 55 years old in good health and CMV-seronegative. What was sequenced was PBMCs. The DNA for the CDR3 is TGTGCCAGCGAAACAGGACTAGCGGGTACGGAGCAGTTCTTC. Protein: CASETGLAGTEQFF.